A selection of T cell receptor beta chains follows, all from one sample in a study of PD-1 blockade in mismatch repair-deficient tumors. The assay was immunoSEQ multiplex PCR, and TCRdb's table has in-frame clones only and misses some. The table lists some 120,000 clones, around nine tenths of them singletons. The specimen was peripheral blood, collected 70 to 72 weeks after starting pembrolizumab. These receptors were taken from an adult with mismatch repair-deficient cancer. CDR3s include the opening cysteine and the closing phenylalanine or tryptophan. D genes are given only for firm matches.

d_call | v_call | cdr3_aa
NA | TRBV5-1 | CASSPDTSWEQYF
NA | TRBV4-1 | CASSQGRATGNTIYF
NA | TRBV14 | CASSQVRGEQYF
NA | TRBV28 | CASSFQGSRDQETQYF
NA | TRBV6-4 | CASSDSEGKHYEQYF
NA | TRBV27 | CASSLAAGNNYGYTF
NA | TRBV29-1 | CSAKSTNYGYTF
NA | TRBV10-1 | CASSERSGRTYEQYF
TRBD1 | TRBV27 | CASSLRDRSTDTQYF
NA | TRBV10-3 | CAIRGGRDNEQFF
TRBD1 | TRBV28 | CASSLPPGTGKGGYTF
NA | TRBV5-1 | CASSLVAGGMNSYEQYF
TRBD1 | TRBV10-3 | CASTGGYEQYF
TRBD2 | TRBV4-1 | CASSHSKSGRVYTPNTGELFF
NA | TRBV6-5 | CASSYSGRRAYEQYF
TRBD1 | TRBV14 | CASSHKTGGDCQPQHF
NA | TRBV5-6 | CASSLSPGELFF
NA | TRBV4-1 | CASSPDPGHYEQYF
NA | TRBV10-2 | CASYGPGEVYEQYF
NA | TRBV5-4 | CASSLGGSEQYF
TRBD2 | TRBV27 | CASSSVTSGYEQYF
NA | TRBV11-3 | CASSSKADNEQFF
NA | TRBV5-1 | CASSPTGGAYNEQFF
NA | TRBV7-2 | CASSLARAPTGELFF
TRBD2 | TRBV4-1 | CASSLGTSGRRETQYF
TRBD1 | TRBV11-3 | CASSSTGGFGETQYF
TRBD1 | TRBV9 | CASSVGGQGAGEQYF
NA | TRBV27 | CASSWGSSYEQYF
NA | TRBV2 | CASSESHEGERVYEQYF
NA | TRBV18 | CASSQDPINTGELFF
NA | TRBV6-6 | CASSYPRLVF
TRBD2 | TRBV11-2 | CASSRYLAGGHGELFF
TRBD1 | TRBV7-7 | CASSFDRDYEQYF
TRBD2 | TRBV10-3 | CAISESTTSVTYEQYF
NA | TRBV6-5 | CASSLLPGSDNEQFF
TRBD1 | TRBV27 | CASSLRRDREGVVKNIQYF
NA | TRBV15 | CATSRGAQNQPQHF
TRBD2 | TRBV7-6 | CASSFSSGGYQETQYF
NA | TRBV27 | CASSFWGLTGELFF
NA | TRBV13 | CASSLGVPGELFF
TRBD2 | TRBV19 | CASSRAGGIYEQYF
NA | TRBV30 | CAWSHLGTEAFF
NA | TRBV6-5 | CASSVGYEQYF
NA | TRBV20-1 | CSAREGGELFF
NA | TRBV6-1 | CASSFQRGYGYTF
TRBD2 | TRBV2 | CASTRLAAYEQYF
NA | TRBV4-1 | CASSQISVSAGELFF
NA | TRBV6-5 | CASSSGPIEAFF
TRBD1 | TRBV13 | CASSLGDRVFGANVLTF
NA | TRBV9 | CASSSGPRTGANVLTF
TRBD2 | TRBV5-6 | CASSSTSGRAYEQYF
TRBD2 | TRBV27 | CASSPPPGGLNNEQFF
NA | TRBV6-5 | CASSYRTTPTEAFF
NA | TRBV4-1 | CASSPLSTLSRNTIYF
NA | TRBV2 | CASSADFNTGELFF